What follows are 31 T cell receptor beta chains derived from one specimen sequenced in a study of Tregs in tolerant kidney transplant recipients. This table comes from immunoSEQ multiplex PCR, and its TCRdb copy is limited to in-frame clones, with some not included. This table holds roughly 30,000 clones. Source: CD8+ T cells from blood, taken before the transplant. The receptors stem from a human donor who received a combined kidney and bone marrow transplant.

About this clone itself: The read halts 3 residues ahead of the CDR3 end, with the missing end drawn from the germline J gene. V gene TRBV11-2 combines with J gene TRBJ2-7; TRBD1 agrees at 7 bases. The CDR3 has 14 residues. The V segment lost 4 bases and the J segment 2 bases; nucleotides outside the gene matches: 5. Germline V gives CDR1 SGHAT, CDR2 FQNNGV. Here the CDR3 reads CASSWPGGTYEQYF. CDR3 bases read: TGTGCCAGCAGCTGGCCAGGGGGAACCTACGAG.

Regarding this clone: The read ends 3 residues shy of where the CDR3 ends; the end is completed using the germline J gene. The chain recombines TRBV28 with TRBJ2-7, with a weak D call TRBD2 (6 bases). Germline V lookup: CDR1 MDHEN, CDR2 SYDVKM. V was pared by 3 bases and J by 3 bases, with 12 bases between. The CDR3 contains 14 residues. The part of the CDR3 DNA that was read is TGTGCCAGCAGTTTGGGGACTGCGGACTACGAG. Protein: CASSLGTADYE. In full, the CDR3 reads CASSLGTADYEQYF.

In regard to this clone: Read data end 3 residues before the CDR3 end; the end is taken from the germline J gene. The chain has TRBV13 and TRBJ1-2; 7 nucleotides align to TRBD1. The germline V gene has CDR1 PRHDT and CDR2 FYEKMQ (reference sequence). This CDR3 comprises 12 residues. The sequenced part of the CDR3 DNA is TGTGCCAGCAGCTCTTTAGGGGGCGGC. Its translation: CASSSLGGG. The CDR3 reads in full as CASSSLGGGYTF. Full variable domain (outside the CDR3, taken from reference TRBV13 and TRBJ1-2): AAGVIQSPRHLIKEKRETATLKCYPIPRHDTVYWYQQGPGQDPQFLISFYEKMQSDKGSIPDRFSAQQFSDYHSELNMSSLELGDSALYFCASSSLGGGYTFGSGTRLTVV.

As concerns this clone: Coverage ceases 3 residues before the CDR3 finishes, and the germline J gene fills in the end. V usage is TRBV6-2 or TRBV6-3 and J usage is TRBJ2-7, with a weak D call TRBD1 (5 bases). Between the trimmed V and J ends, which lost 2 bases and 2 bases, there was a span of 13 bases. The CDR3 is 15 amino acids. Germline CDR1 MNHEY, CDR2 SVGEGT. The CDR3 loop is CASSYGRVNPYEQYF. CDR3 bases read: TGTGCCAGCAGTTACGGCAGGGTAAACCCCTACGAG.

Notes on this clone: A junction boundary mismatches the germline segment, possibly from a read error. The CDR3 is cut off 3 residues early in the read; its end comes from the germline J gene. The J gene is TRBJ2-3, the V gene TRBV7-2; possible D gene TRBD2, 5 bases. CDR1 SGHTA and CDR2 FQGNSA come from the germline V gene. This CDR3 region has 13 residues. The CDR3: CASSIARPDTQYF. Incomplete CDR3 DNA: TGTGCCAGCAGCATAGCGCGGCCAGATACG.

Measured by frequency, this clone is medium-sized. The read terminates 3 residues ahead of where the CDR3 ends, so the germline J gene completes it. The chain links TRBV5-1 to TRBJ2-7; tentatively, D is TRBD2 (7 bases). Per germline, CDR1 SGHRS and CDR2 YFSETQ. The CDR3 contains 16 residues. The V end was cut by 4 bases, the J end by 5 bases, with 22 bases between. CDR3 sequence: CASSNRGAGVADEQYF. The sequenced CDR3 bases are TGCGCCAGCAGCAACCGGGGGGCGGGAGTAGCCGACGAG.

To note about this clone: The CDR3 end is not reached by the read, which stops 3 residues before it; the germline J gene fills it in. The rearrangement joins TRBV20-1 to TRBJ1-5; no clear D gene. The CDR3 spans 14 residues. The V end was cut by 1 base, the J end by 4 bases, with 11 bases between. From germline, CDR1 is DFQATT and CDR2 SNEGSKA (reference sequence). The CDR3 sequence: CSARAIGGNQPQHF. Partial CDR3 DNA: TGCAGTGCTAGAGCCATAGGCGGGAATCAGCCC.

CDR3 sequence: CSAVDMSYEQYF. The sequenced part of the CDR3 DNA is TGCAGTGCCGTCGACATGTCCTACGAG. The rearrangement joins TRBV20-1 to TRBJ2-7; D call uncertain. The read comes to an end 3 residues before the CDR3 does, leaving the germline J gene to fill in the end. Germline values: CDR1 DFQATT, CDR2 SNEGSKA (reference sequence). The CDR3 is 12 amino acids. V was clipped by 6 bases and J by 1 base, with 10 bases between them.

On this clone: The CDR3 goes on 3 residues after the read ends, and that part is filled in from the germline J gene. The chain employs TRBV9 and TRBJ2-3; D perhaps matches TRBD2 (5 bases). V was clipped by 4 bases and J by 0 bases, with 9 bases between them. The V gene's germline CDR1 is SGDLS and CDR2 YYNGEE. The CDR3 runs 14 residues. This CDR3 is CASSSGSSTDTQYF. The covered CDR3 bases are TGTGCCAGCAGCAGCGGATCTAGCACAGATACG. Based on the CDR3 plus reference TRBV9 and TRBJ2-3, the full variable domain is DSGVTQTPKHLITATGQRVTLRCSPRSGDLSVYWYQQSLDQGLQFLIQYYNGEERAKGNILERFSAQQFPDLHSELNLSSLELGDSALYFCASSSGSSTDTQYFGPGTRLTVL.

The CDR3 here is CASSFYPGLSSYEQYF. The CDR3 DNA, read in part, is TGTGCCAGCAGTTTTTACCCGGGACTTAGCTCCTACGAG. The chain is built from TRBV6-2 or TRBV6-3 and TRBJ2-7, with a tentative D call TRBD2 (6 bases). The read stops 3 residues short of the end of the CDR3; the missing end is completed from the germline J gene. Germline V gene data show CDR1 as MNHEY and CDR2 as SVGEGT. V dropped 4 bases and J dropped 0 bases, with 16 bases sitting between them. CDR3 length: 16 amino acids.

About this clone itself: The observed sequence ends 3 residues before the CDR3 terminus, with the missing tail filled in from the germline J gene. V usage is TRBV6-2 or TRBV6-3 and J usage is TRBJ2-2, with 10 bases matching TRBD2. The V and J ends lost 7 bases and 5 bases, in that order; junction bases with no gene match: 4. This CDR3 contains 14 residues. Per the germline V gene, CDR1 is MNHEY and CDR2 is SVGEGT. This chain's CDR3 is CASTPGLATGELFF. Incomplete CDR3 DNA: TGTGCCAGCACCCCGGGACTAGCGACCGGGGAG.

A remark on this clone: The CDR3 goes on 3 residues after the read ends, and that part is filled in from the germline J gene. V gene TRBV10-3 combines with J gene TRBJ2-7; tentatively, D is TRBD1 or TRBD2 (5 bases each). V lost 4 bases and J lost 4, with 20 bases in between. Germline CDR1 reads ENHRY; CDR2 reads SYGVKD. The length of the CDR3 is 16 residues. The sequenced CDR3 bases are TGTGCCATCAGTGGAGATGGCGGAGAGGGGTGGTACGAG. It translates to CAISGDGGEGWYE. The entire CDR3 reads CAISGDGGEGWYEQYF.

About this clone itself: The sequenced fragment ends 3 residues before the CDR3 boundary, so the rest is inferred from the germline J gene. The rearrangement joins TRBV6-2 or TRBV6-3 to TRBJ2-7, with 15 positions matching TRBD2. From germline, CDR1 is MNHEY and CDR2 SVGEGT. V lost 5 bases and J lost 3; bases outside the gene matches: 2. CDR3 length: 15 residues. The part of the CDR3 DNA that was read is TGTGCCAGCAGTGCGGGACTAGCGGGAGGCTACGAG. This gives the protein CASSAGLAGGYE. The entire CDR3 sequence reads CASSAGLAGGYEQYF.

In the case of this clone: Sequencing ends 3 residues short of the CDR3 end; the germline J gene provides the rest. This rearrangement joins TRBV6-4 to TRBJ2-1, with D maybe TRBD1 (5 bases). The CDR3 runs 13 residues. Germline V gene lookup returns CDR1 MRHNA and CDR2 SNTAGT. V was pared by 2 bases and J by 8 bases, with 10 bases between. The CDR3 protein is CASSDSLGDEQFF. Partial CDR3 DNA: TGTGCCAGCAGTGACAGCTTAGGGGATGAG.

Notes on this clone: The CDR3 extends 3 residues past the end of the read, so its final part is completed from the germline J gene. The chain has TRBV30 and TRBJ1-5; D not resolved. The CDR3 sequence is 15 residues long. Germline V lookup: CDR1 GTSNPN, CDR2 SVGIG (reference sequence). Trimming removed 1 base at V and 0 bases at J, with 10 bases between. The CDR3 loop is CAWSGAAYSNQPQHF. Incomplete CDR3 DNA: TGTGCCTGGAGTGGGGCAGCCTATAGCAATCAGCCC.

To note about this clone: The read gets to within 3 residues of the CDR3 end, and the germline J gene fills in the rest. The gene calls are TRBV2 and TRBJ2-3; no clear D. The germline V and J ends were trimmed by 1 base and 2 bases, with 13 bases remaining between them. CDR3 size: 16 residues. Germline V CDR1 and CDR2: SNHLY, FYNNEI. The CDR3 loop is CASSEGVLPNTDTQYF. The CDR3 bases that were read are TGTGCCAGCAGTGAAGGCGTCCTTCCAAACACAGATACG.

Details on this clone: Coverage ceases 3 residues before the CDR3 finishes, and the germline J gene fills in the end. This sequence joins TRBV4-1 and TRBJ1-1; TRBD1 might be the D (6 bases). V lost 4 bases and J 0 bases, leaving 12 bases between the germline ends. The CDR3 covers 15 residues. Germline V gene lookup returns CDR1 MGHRA and CDR2 YSYEKL. The CDR3 protein is CASSLGGNMNTEAFF. Incomplete CDR3 DNA: TGCGCCAGCAGCCTAGGGGGTAACATGAACACTGAA.

In the case of this clone: The CDR3 end lies 3 residues beyond the end of the read and is filled in from the germline J gene. The chain uses TRBV20-1 and TRBJ1-5; 8 positions match TRBD1. V gave up 0 bases and J gave up 0 bases; unmatched junction bases: 4. The CDR3 extends over 16 amino acids. Germline V lookup: CDR1 DFQATT, CDR2 SNEGSKA (reference sequence). The sequenced CDR3 bases are TGCAGTGCTAGAGATAAGGACAGGGATAGCAATCAGCCC. It yields the protein CSARDKDRDSNQP. The whole CDR3 protein is CSARDKDRDSNQPQHF.

Notes on this clone: The CDR3 is cut off 3 residues early in the read; its end comes from the germline J gene. The J gene is TRBJ2-3, the V gene TRBV19, with 7 bases identical to TRBD2. The CDR3 loop spans 15 amino acids. The V gene's germline CDR1 is LNHDA and CDR2 SQIVND (reference sequence). Losses at the gene ends were 3 bases for V and 1 base for J; bases not matched to a gene: 4. The CDR3 DNA, read in part, is TGTGCCAGTAGTATCTTGCTAGCGGGCACAGATACG. Amino acid sequence: CASSILLAGTDT. The whole CDR3 region reads CASSILLAGTDTQYF.

Partial CDR3 DNA: TGTGCCAGCAGTCGGCCCGGGACAACGAACACTGAA. This translates into CASSRPGTTNTE. The full CDR3 reads CASSRPGTTNTEAFF. The rearrangement links TRBV5-4 to TRBJ1-1; weak D call: TRBD1 (6 bases). The CDR3 goes on 3 residues after the read ends, and that part is filled in from the germline J gene. The CDR3 totals 15 residues. Trimming cost V 5 bases and J 1 base, with 15 bases left between them. The germline gives CDR1 SGHNT, CDR2 YYREEE (reference sequence).

With regard to this clone: The DNA ends 3 residues before the CDR3 does, and the rest of the CDR3 is filled in from the germline J gene. This chain joins TRBV2 and TRBJ2-7; D is possibly TRBD1 (6 bases). CDR3 size: 13 residues. CDR1 is SNHLY and CDR2 is FYNNEI in the germline V gene. V lost 8 bases to trimming and J lost 4 bases, with 15 bases between them. The CDR3 bases that were read are TGTGCCAGCTGGGGTACAGGGCAATACGAG. It codes for CASWGTGQYE. The CDR3 in its entirety is CASWGTGQYEQYF.

To note about this clone: Germline is not matched at one junction end, which may reflect a read error. The read finishes 3 residues shy of the CDR3 end, and the germline J gene is used to complete it. The rearrangement uses TRBV11-2 and TRBJ1-1, with a weak D call TRBD1 (6 bases). The CDR3 sequence is 13 residues long. Germline V gene lookup returns CDR1 SGHAT and CDR2 FQNNGV. CDR3 loop: CASSLETGFEAFF. The sequenced part of the CDR3 DNA is TGTGCCAGCAGCCTAGAAACAGGGTTTGAA.

Details on this clone: The read ends 3 residues shy of where the CDR3 ends; the end is completed using the germline J gene. The chain employs TRBV4-2 and TRBJ2-7; no reliable D call. The CDR3 runs to 12 residues. V was clipped by 0 bases and J by 6 bases, with 6 bases between them. Germline values: CDR1 LGHNA, CDR2 YNFKEQ. The part of the CDR3 DNA that was read is TGTGCCAGCAGCCAAGATCAAGGCGAG. It codes for CASSQDQGE. Given in full, the CDR3 is CASSQDQGEQYF.

Concerning this clone: The read gets to within 3 residues of the CDR3 end, and the germline J gene fills in the rest. The J gene is TRBJ2-7, the V gene TRBV6-2 or TRBV6-3; D gene ambiguous. Germline CDR1 MNHEY, CDR2 SVGEGT. Trimming cost V 7 bases and J 3 bases, with 16 bases left between them. The CDR3 consists of 14 residues. The CDR3 bases that were read are TGTGCCAGCACCGACTTCGAATCCAGCTACGAG. Translated, it gives CASTDFESSYE. Given in full, the CDR3 is CASTDFESSYEQYF.

A remark on this clone: The read finishes 3 residues shy of the CDR3 end, and the germline J gene is used to complete it. V and J are TRBV5-1 and TRBJ2-7; 7 bases map to TRBD1. CDR1 SGHRS and CDR2 YFSETQ come from the germline V gene. The V segment lost 5 bases and the J segment 2 bases; nucleotides outside the gene matches: 4. This CDR3 contains 13 residues. Partial CDR3 DNA: TGCGCCAGCAGGGAGACAGGGCCCTACGAG. This sequence encodes CASRETGPYE. The whole CDR3 region reads CASRETGPYEQYF.

Concerning this clone itself: The read falls 3 residues short of the CDR3 end, and the missing part is taken from the germline J gene. The V gene is TRBV19, the J gene TRBJ2-2; D remains unclear. The CDR3 runs to 13 residues. Germline V gene lookup returns CDR1 LNHDA and CDR2 SQIVND (reference sequence). Deletions cut 5 bases from V and 5 bases from J, with 9 bases between. The CDR3 bases that were read are TGTGCCAGTAGTTGGCCAGCGACCGGGGAG. It yields the protein CASSWPATGE. The complete CDR3 protein is CASSWPATGELFF.

In regard to this clone: The read comes to an end 3 residues before the CDR3 does, leaving the germline J gene to fill in the end. The chain combines TRBV5-4 with TRBJ2-1; 10 positions agree with TRBD2. Germline CDR1 SGHNT, CDR2 YYREEE (reference sequence). With 5 bases clipped from V and 6 bases from J, the junction kept 5 bases outside the gene matches. The CDR3 has 14 amino acids. CDR3 in amino acids: CASSTGTSVNEQFF. The CDR3 bases that were read are TGTGCCAGCAGTACCGGGACTAGCGTCAATGAG.

About this clone: The CDR3 extends 3 residues past the end of the read, so its final part is completed from the germline J gene. The chain recombines TRBV30 with TRBJ1-1; D may be TRBD1 (5 bases). This CDR3 is built from 14 residues. Germline V gene lookup returns CDR1 GTSNPN and CDR2 SVGIG (reference sequence). V dropped 2 bases and J dropped 3 bases, with 13 bases sitting between them. CDR3 bases read: TGTGCCTGGAGTTTAGGGGTTCTTTACACTGAA. The encoded protein is CAWSLGVLYTE. The whole CDR3 protein reads CAWSLGVLYTEAFF. Together with reference TRBV30 and TRBJ1-1, the CDR3 gives the full variable domain: SQTIHQWPATLVQPVGSPLSLECTVEGTSNPNLYWYRQAAGRGLQLLFYSVGIGQISSEVPQNLSASRPQDRQFILSSKKLLLSDSGFYLCAWSLGVLYTEAFFGQGTRLTVV.

Points on this clone: With the read ending 3 residues before the CDR3 end, the germline J gene is used to fill in that end. The V call is TRBV4-1, the J call TRBJ2-2; 12 nucleotides match TRBD2. Germline assignment: CDR1 MGHRA and CDR2 YSYEKL. V was clipped by 4 bases and J by 4 bases; unmatched bases: 1. The CDR3 length is 15 residues. The CDR3 bases that were read are TGCGCCAGCAGCCCTAGCGGGAGGGGCACCGGGGAG. Translation: CASSPSGRGTGE. The CDR3, in full, reads CASSPSGRGTGELFF.

The sequenced part of the CDR3 DNA is TGTGCCCGTTGGCTCGAG. It specifies CARWLE. From start to end, the CDR3 is CARWLEQYF. The chain is built from TRBV5-4 and TRBJ2-7; no definite D call. The read stops 3 residues short of the end of the CDR3; the missing end is completed from the germline J gene. V gave up 10 bases and J gave up 6 bases, with 8 bases separating them. The CDR3 is made up of 9 amino acids. Germline V gene sequence: CDR1 SGHNT, CDR2 YYREEE (reference sequence).

As to this clone: The read halts 3 residues ahead of the CDR3 end, with the missing end drawn from the germline J gene. V and J are TRBV19 and TRBJ2-1; TRBD2 might be the D (5 bases). Deletions cut 8 bases from V and 6 bases from J, with 11 bases between. CDR1 is LNHDA, CDR2 SQIVND, per germline (reference sequence). This CDR3 is built from 12 residues. The covered CDR3 bases are TGTGCCAGTGACCAAGGACTCAATGAG. Translated: CASDQGLNE. The entire CDR3 is CASDQGLNEQFF.